The 6 T cell receptor beta chains reported below all come from one sample, sequenced in a study of cytomegalovirus exposure and HLA in healthy donors (dated by TCRdb to 2015 to 2018). Libraries were constructed by the immunoSEQ multiplex PCR assay. For the multiplex PCR, a mixture combining 60 forward primers for TCR Vbeta segments and 13 reverse primers for TCR Jbeta segments was used. Drawn from immuneACCESS, this table holds only the in-frame rearrangements with V and J called that TCRdb kept. Clones are partly lost; checked studies trace under half to an unresolved V gene and leave the rest unexplained. In this sample the table shows about 130,000 clones, 80% of which occur a single time. Approximately 10% of the sample goes to the ten largest clones. Sequenced: PBMCs. These receptors were taken from a man younger than 40 in good health and CMV-seropositive.

V gene TRBV6-1 combines with J gene TRBJ1-1; D might be TRBD1 (6 bases). Trimming removed 7 bases at V and 12 bases at J, with 21 bases between. The CDR3 is 13 amino acids. The germline V gene encodes CDR1 MNHNS and CDR2 SASEGT. CDR3 sequence: CASTEPGGGESFF. DNA for the CDR3: TGTGCCAGCACCGAGCCGGGGGGGGGCGAATCTTTCTTT.

J is TRBJ1-1 and V is TRBV9; 9 positions agree with TRBD1. The trim removed 3 bases at V and 2 bases at J, leaving 5 bases unmatched. The CDR3 contains 15 residues. Per the germline V gene, CDR1 is SGDLS and CDR2 is YYNGEE. CDR3 region: CASSAGQGVNTEAFF. CDR3 coding DNA: TGTGCCAGCAGCGCGGGACAGGGAGTAAACACTGAAGCTTTCTTT.

The chain links TRBV5-1 to TRBJ2-7; the D is unclear. CDR3 length: 15 residues. Trimming took off 0 bases at V and 2 bases at J, with 12 bases between the two ends. Germline V gene lookup returns CDR1 SGHRS and CDR2 YFSETQ. The CDR3 region has the DNA TGCGCCAGCAGCTTGGATCCCCTCGAGACCTACGAGCAGTACTTC. This encodes CASSLDPLETYEQYF.

A few counts support this clone. This chain joins TRBV5-4 and TRBJ2-1; TRBD2 matches at 13 bases. CDR1 SGHNT and CDR2 YYREEE come from the germline V gene (reference sequence). J was trimmed by 7 bases and V by 2 bases; bases with no gene match: 9. This CDR3 has 17 amino acids. The CDR3 DNA sequence: TGTGCCAGCAGCTTAATAGGAGGGACTAGCGGGGAAAATGAGCAGTTCTTC. Protein: CASSLIGGTSGENEQFF.

About this clone: The junction and the germline gene differ at one end; a read error may be behind it. The CDR3 nucleotides read TGCAGCGTTGAAGGGGTGAACTGCGGGGGGCAAGAGACTCAGTACTTC. It specifies CSVEGVNCGGQETQYF. This rearrangement joins TRBV29-1 to TRBJ2-5; 8 bases match TRBD2. This CDR3 has 16 amino acids. In germline, CDR1 is SQVTM, CDR2 ANQGSEA.

The rearrangement uses TRBV13 and TRBJ1-4; 8 positions match TRBD1. V lost 5 bases to trimming and J lost 4 bases; unmatched junction nucleotides: 6. Germline assignment: CDR1 PRHDT and CDR2 FYEKMQ (reference sequence). The CDR3 runs 15 residues. CDR3 in DNA: TGTGCCAGCAGCCCGCCGGGACAGGTTAATGAAAAACTGTTTTTT. Encoded protein: CASSPPGQVNEKLFF.